The clone carrying this TCR beta chain was seen once. The data were obtained in a study of blood T cell repertoires in COVID-19. Study-level information: Sources were T cells, B-cell-depleted T cells, or PBMCs; the material itself was cDNA or gDNA.

The protocol was immunoSEQ multiplex PCR, while the TCRdb copy is restricted to in-frame clones and leaves out a portion. The profile shows some 110,000 clones, 65% to 85% of them singletons. The length of the CDR3 is 13 residues. Trimming took 7 bases from V and 3 from J, leaving 12 bases between them. Germline CDR1 and CDR2: MNHNY and SVGAGI (reference sequence). This study enrolled people aged 18 to 89 from about two dozen US geographic areas. Clinical history as reported by participants underpinned cohort assignment. The J gene is TRBJ1-1, the V gene TRBV6-6; D might be TRBD1 (6 bases). The sequencing input was PBMCs or T cells enriched from blood (not recorded which). The TCR originated in a woman in her twenties or thirties who had recovered from COVID-19. The CDR3 sequence is CASINRVHTEAFF. The CDR3 DNA follows: TGTGCCAGCATCAACAGGGTACACACTGAAGCTTTCTTT.